This paragraph reports one T cell receptor (beta chain). The antigen is unknown. This specimen belongs to a study of shared clonotypes between healthy human individuals. Broader study findings: A few donors showed sharing of 4.5% to 5% of naive CD4 clonotypes.

Researchers ran the assay at a deep level. Profiled with immunoSEQ multiplex PCR; TCRdb holds only in-frame clones, not every one. Among fewer than 1.6 million clones listed, around 98.5% were seen once. The donor population consisted of healthy HIV-negative adults with no recent acute infections or vaccinations. Sequencing was carried out using naive CD4+ T cells sorted from blood. The subset was: CD45RA+ positively selected. This clonotype was obtained from a man between 25 and 39 years old in good health.

The CDR3 DNA follows: TGTGCCAGTAGTCCCAATGGTGGACAGGGGCACACCTTC. This encodes CASSPNGGQGHTF. V is TRBV19 and J is TRBJ1-2; 9 bases fit TRBD1. Germline CDR1 LNHDA, CDR2 SQIVND (reference sequence). CDR3 length equals 13 residues. V lost 5 bases and J lost 12; bases outside the gene matches: 10.